Included here is one T cell receptor (beta chain) sequence, with context. This sample is drawn from a study of T cell responses to AZD1222 COVID-19 vaccine. Sequencing used immunoSEQ multiplex PCR; TCRdb keeps in-frame clones, though not all of them. This sample has fewer than 200,000 clones, with approximately 92% found just once. The CDR3 totals 14 residues. CDR1 is SGHTA and CDR2 is FQGNSA in the germline V gene. The V end was cut by 4 bases, the J end by 10 bases, with 16 bases between. The V gene is TRBV7-2, the J gene TRBJ2-2; D ambiguous. This receptor was taken from an adult who received the MenACWY meningococcal vaccine as a control. The specimen comprised peripheral blood, sampled 28 days after the second dose of the MenACWY control vaccine. The CDR3 here is CASSWLQAAEELFF. The CDR3, as DNA: TGTGCCAGCAGCTGGCTGCAGGCGGCCGAGGAGCTGTTTTTT.